This paragraph covers one T cell receptor (beta chain) sequence. Its antigen is undetermined. The CDR3 is 16 residues long. Germline assignment: CDR1 SQVTM and CDR2 ANQGSEA. The V gene lost 3 bases and the J gene lost 0 bases, with 15 bases spanning the gap. This record comes from a study of CD8 T cells in ankylosing spondylitis. Overall study results and limits: Clones linked to disease, bearing a CD8+ phenotype, were relatively rare in peripheral blood. Certain motif variants had earlier been reported in reactive arthritis synovial fluid and blood. Enrichment of disease-linked clones was reportedly significant in matched ankylosing spondylitis synovial fluid.

TCRdb recomputed calls from the 5' RACE reads with MiXCR, one row per CDR3 protein. The sample comprises just over 350,000 distinct CDR3 sequences, approximately 22% of which are singletons, and about an eighth rests with the top ten. Sequences were obtained from blood, either unsorted or a sorted T cell fraction (not recorded which). The TCR originated in a male donor with ankylosing spondylitis or in good health (not recorded which). The chain links TRBV29-1 to TRBJ2-1; D may be TRBD1 (6 bases). CDR3 nucleotides: TGCAGCGTTGAGAGTGGACAGATGAGCTCCTACAATGAGCAGTTCTTC. Translating it yields CSVESGQMSSYNEQFF.